The 24 T cell receptor beta chains below all came from one sample that was sequenced in a study of HIV-infected children after antiretroviral therapy interruption (dated by TCRdb to the late 2010s). The library was obtained by 3' RACE. The reads were generated on an Illumina MiSeq. TCR libraries were constructed from RNA with a 3' RACE protocol that used unique molecular identifiers to correct for PCR amplification bias. TCRdb reanalyzed the raw reads on its own, using fastp at Q25 for trimming and MiXCR for clone calling, and kept in-frame beta chains. Rows merge per CDR3 protein into single entries with the most common DNA and genes. The sample profile shows tens of thousands of distinct CDR3 sequences; 4.3% of them were found once. The ten largest account for about 0.71% of the sample. Reading the label with the study, this specimen's treatment or condition is: PENTA 11 planned treatment interruption arm or continuous ART arm.

The sample here was CD45RA+ CD4+ T cells from PBMCs, pooled from several time points, taken from a donor given antiretroviral therapy, either interrupted or continuous. The cell subset or site label here, explained by the study, means: naive CD4+ CD45RA+ CD45RO- T cells. The source of these receptors is a pool of human donors with HIV.

This chain's CDR3 is CASTPQGLVYEQYF. The CDR3 DNA sequence: TGTGCCAGCACCCCTCAAGGACTAGTCTACGAGCAGTACTTC. The chain recombines TRBV6-2 or TRBV6-3 with TRBJ2-7, with 7 bases identical to TRBD2. The length of the CDR3 is 14 residues. Germline V lookup: CDR1 MNHEY, CDR2 SVGEGT. With 7 bases clipped from V and 3 bases from J, the junction kept 9 bases outside the gene matches.

The V call is TRBV7-4, the J call TRBJ2-2, with no clear D. This CDR3 is 16 amino acids long. Trimming removed 3 bases at V and 1 base at J, with 12 bases between. The germline V gene encodes CDR1 SGHVT and CDR2 SQSDAQ. The chain's CDR3 is CASSFRARQNTGELFF. DNA for the CDR3: TGTGCCAGCAGCTTTCGTGCGAGACAGAACACCGGGGAGCTGTTTTTT.

Only a few counts were recorded for this clonotype. The chain carries TRBV2 and TRBJ1-6, with 9 bases that match TRBD1. The CDR3 contains 14 residues. Germline lookup yields CDR1 SNHLY and CDR2 FYNNEI. Trimming at V came to 3 bases and at J to 9 bases, leaving 3 bases not matched to a gene. Written as DNA, the CDR3 is TGTGCCAGCAGTGAGGGGACAGGGCTTTCACCCCTCCACTTT. Its protein is CASSEGTGLSPLHF.

This clonotype occurred many times. The chain employs TRBV6-1 and TRBJ2-1, with no clear D. With 0 bases removed from V and 4 bases from J, the gap between germline ends came to 4 bases. The germline V gene encodes CDR1 MNHNS and CDR2 SASEGT. The CDR3 loop spans 13 amino acids. This CDR3 is CASSEAGYNEQFF. The CDR3 bases are TGTGCCAGCAGTGAAGCAGGGTACAATGAGCAGTTCTTC.

This clonotype has more than one count but fewer than ten. This chain connects TRBV2 to TRBJ2-7; D may be TRBD2 (6 bases). The CDR3 contains 17 residues. The V end was cut by 0 bases, the J end by 0 bases, with 15 bases between. From germline, CDR1 is SNHLY and CDR2 FYNNEI. CDR3 bases: TGTGCCAGCAGTGAAGCGGGAAGCGGGCCCCTCTCCTACGAGCAGTACTTC. It specifies CASSEAGSGPLSYEQYF.

This clonotype was seen repeatedly, ten times or more. CDR3 region: CASSLKTGVGYQPQHF. The CDR3, as DNA: TGTGCCAGCAGCTTAAAAACAGGGGTGGGGTATCAGCCCCAGCATTTT. The chain uses TRBV7-2 and TRBJ1-5, with 7 bases that match TRBD1. The germline CDR1 and CDR2 sequences are SGHTA and FQGNSA. The ends lost 2 bases at V and 5 bases at J; junction bases unmatched: 9. There are 16 residues in the CDR3.

The chain uses TRBV15 and TRBJ1-1; D is unclear. V was cut by 0 bases and J by 8 bases, with 10 bases left in between. The CDR3 is 13 residues long. CDR1 and CDR2 (germline): LNHNV, YYDKDF (reference sequence). The CDR3 sequence: CATSRDRAGEAFF. CDR3 coding DNA: TGTGCCACCAGCAGAGATCGGGCGGGAGAAGCTTTCTTT.

This clonotype was seen ten or more times. The chain links TRBV5-5 to TRBJ2-7; 7 bases are shared with TRBD1. Germline-derived CDR1 and CDR2 are SGHKS and YYEKEE (reference sequence). Trimming at V came to 2 bases and at J to 5 bases, leaving 4 bases not matched to a gene. This CDR3 is 13 amino acids long. The CDR3 loop reads CASSFVGGDEQYF. CDR3 DNA: TGTGCCAGCAGCTTCGTAGGGGGCGACGAGCAGTACTTC.

This clonotype was picked up many times. The V gene is TRBV19, the J gene TRBJ1-2; 8 bases are a match to TRBD1. The CDR3 loop spans 14 amino acids. Germline CDR1 reads LNHDA; CDR2 reads SQIVND (reference sequence). Trimming removed 3 bases from V and 1 base from J; junction bases left unmatched: 1. In DNA, the CDR3 is TGTGCCAGTAGTATTGGACAGGGTAACTATGGCTACACCTTC. Translating it yields CASSIGQGNYGYTF.

At least ten counts were recorded for this clonotype. The V and J genes are TRBV11-2 and TRBJ2-3; 10 bases align to TRBD1. The V and J ends lost 6 bases and 4 bases, in that order; junction bases with no gene match: 10. Germline values: CDR1 SGHAT, CDR2 FQNNGV. The CDR3 has 16 amino acids. The CDR3 coding sequence is TGTGCCAGCAGGTCAGGGCGAGACAGGGGGCCAGATACGCAGTATTTT. This sequence encodes CASRSGRDRGPDTQYF.

Ten or more counts support this clonotype. V and J are TRBV7-2 and TRBJ2-7, with 7 bases aligning to TRBD1. This CDR3 is 12 amino acids long. The ends lost 5 bases at V and 7 bases at J; junction bases unmatched: 5. In germline, CDR1 is SGHTA, CDR2 FQGNSA. In DNA form, the CDR3 reads TGTGCCAGCAGCCCGGACAGGCTGGAGCAGTACTTC. Its protein is CASSPDRLEQYF.

The sample holds many counts of this clonotype. This sequence joins TRBV3-1 and TRBJ2-7, with TRBD1 matching 10 bases. V was pared by 1 base and J by 3 bases, with 3 bases of the junction left unmatched. CDR1 is LGHDT, CDR2 YNNKEL, per germline (reference sequence). This CDR3 is built from 15 residues. As DNA, the CDR3 is TGTGCCAGCAGCCAAGCGAGGACAGGGGGCTACGAGCAGTACTTC. Translating gives CASSQARTGGYEQYF.

This clonotype was counted at least ten times. This rearrangement joins TRBV10-3 to TRBJ2-5; maybe TRBD1 (6 bases). The CDR3 totals 13 residues. The germline V gene encodes CDR1 ENHRY and CDR2 SYGVKD. V lost 7 bases, J lost 3 bases, and 12 bases lay in between. CDR3 in DNA: TGTGCCATCACCCGGGACATAGAAGAGACCCAGTACTTC. It translates to CAITRDIEETQYF.

The sample holds many counts of this clonotype. The chain uses TRBV5-1 and TRBJ1-1, with TRBD1 matching 10 bases. The CDR3 spans 16 residues. Trimming at V came to 2 bases and at J to 1 base, leaving 5 bases not matched to a gene. Germline V lookup: CDR1 SGHRS, CDR2 YFSETQ. The chain's CDR3 is CASSLRRTGGNTEAFF. The CDR3 coding sequence is TGCGCCAGCAGCTTACGTCGGACAGGGGGGAACACTGAAGCTTTCTTT.

This clonotype came up many times. The chain links TRBV6-6 to TRBJ1-4, with a weak D call TRBD1 (5 bases). CDR3 length: 14 residues. The germline gives CDR1 MNHNY, CDR2 SVGAGI (reference sequence). The germline V and J ends were trimmed by 10 bases and 4 bases, with 16 bases remaining between them. The CDR3 region is CATLGDRSNEKLFF. Written as DNA, the CDR3 is TGTGCCACCCTGGGTGACAGAAGTAATGAAAAACTGTTTTTT.

There are many counts of this clonotype. The chain uses TRBV20-1 and TRBJ1-1; TRBD1 might be the D (5 bases). The V gene lost 0 bases and the J gene lost 5 bases, with 10 bases spanning the gap. The CDR3 contains 13 residues. Germline V gene lookup returns CDR1 DFQATT and CDR2 SNEGSKA (reference sequence). The CDR3 region is CSAREGVDTEAFF. The CDR3 DNA follows: TGCAGTGCTAGAGAGGGGGTAGATACTGAAGCTTTCTTT.

The sample holds many counts of this clonotype. This chain joins TRBV20-1 and TRBJ1-2; D unresolved. This CDR3 has 9 amino acids. V was trimmed by 5 bases and J by 3 bases, leaving 1 base between them. Germline CDR1 is DFQATT and CDR2 is SNEGSKA (reference sequence). This CDR3 is CSADYGYTF. CDR3 DNA: TGCAGTGCTGACTATGGCTACACCTTC.

The table lists this clonotype with many counts. The chain combines TRBV6-5 with TRBJ1-1; no definite D call. This CDR3 has 13 residues. V was cut by 0 bases and J by 7 bases, with 9 bases left in between. Germline lookup yields CDR1 MNHEY and CDR2 SVGAGI. The CDR3 DNA follows: TGTGCCAGCAGTTACTCGAGGATGAGTGAAGCTTTCTTT. This codes for CASSYSRMSEAFF.

This clonotype was seen repeatedly, ten times or more. The chain links TRBV6-5 to TRBJ2-5; D gene ambiguous. V lost 7 bases, J lost 5 bases, and 14 bases lay in between. The germline gives CDR1 MNHEY, CDR2 SVGAGI. This CDR3 has 13 residues. This CDR3 is CASTLGRRETQYF. The CDR3 bases are TGTGCCAGCACGCTAGGTCGGCGTGAGACCCAGTACTTC.

This clonotype was recorded at least ten times. The chain joins TRBV7-9 to TRBJ1-1; the D gene is possibly TRBD1 (6 bases). This CDR3 has 15 amino acids. The germline V and J ends were trimmed by 1 base and 0 bases, with 9 bases remaining between them. Germline CDR1 SEHNR, CDR2 FQNEAQ (reference sequence). Here the CDR3 DNA reads TGTGCCAGCAGCTTAGTAGGGGGTGTGAACACTGAAGCTTTCTTT. Translating it yields CASSLVGGVNTEAFF.

There are many counts of this clonotype. The genes are TRBV14 and TRBJ1-1, with D unclear. The V gene's germline CDR1 is SGHDN and CDR2 FVKESK. This CDR3 is built from 11 residues. Trimming removed 3 bases at V and 6 bases at J, with 5 bases between. CDR3 amino acids: CASSQYAEAFF. For the CDR3, the DNA is TGTGCCAGCAGCCAGTACGCTGAAGCTTTCTTT.

This clonotype counts as medium-sized (0.01 to 0.1%). Mismatch with germline at one junction end may stem from a read error. V gene TRBV7-4 combines with J gene TRBJ2-5, with a possible D match to TRBD2 (5 bases). This CDR3 is built from 14 residues. Germline V lookup: CDR1 SGHVT, CDR2 SQSDAQ. The CDR3 DNA follows: TGTGCAAGCAGCTTAGAGGGAGACCAAGACACCCAGTACTTT. Protein sequence: CASSLEGDQDTQYF.

This clonotype has at least ten counts. The junction shows a germline mismatch at one end, possibly a read error. The V call is TRBV7-2, the J call TRBJ1-1, with unresolved D. CDR1 and CDR2 from the germline V gene are SGHTA and FQGNSA. The length of the CDR3 is 12 residues. The CDR3 here is CASSLVVPDLLF. The CDR3 nucleotides read TGTGCCAGCAGCTTAGTCGTTCCGGACCTCTTATTT.

The table lists this clonotype with a few counts. The chain recombines TRBV12-5 with TRBJ2-3; D not certain. The CDR3 spans 13 residues. The germline gives CDR1 LGHNT, CDR2 FRNRAP. CDR3 residues: CASSHGRTDTQYF. CDR3 in DNA: TGTGCCAGCAGCCACGGCCGCACAGATACGCAGTATTTT.